The 19 T cell receptor beta chains below were found in one sample sequenced in a study of early T cells in non-severe SARS-CoV-2 infection. TCRdb reprocessed the 5' RACE reads with MiXCR, giving one entry per CDR3 protein. Seen here are some 60,000 distinct CDR3 sequences, 10% observed once, and the top ten hold 8% to 9%. The source material was whole blood. Receptor source: an adult who was a healthcare worker with PCR-confirmed SARS-CoV-2 infection or an uninfected control (not recorded which).

The genes are TRBV4-2 and TRBJ2-2; 10 bases agree with TRBD2. The germline CDR1 and CDR2 sequences are LGHNA and YNFKEQ. The V gene end was trimmed by 3 bases and the J gene end by 4 bases; junction bases not matched to a gene: 8. This CDR3 comprises 17 residues. CDR3 region: CASSHPLGLAFTGELFF. The CDR3 DNA sequence: TGTGCCAGCAGCCATCCCTTGGGACTAGCGTTCACCGGGGAGCTGTTTTTT.

This clonotype appeared many times. The chain has TRBV5-1 and TRBJ2-7, with 10 bases that match TRBD2. This CDR3 is built from 15 residues. After removal of 2 bases from V and 2 bases from J, the junction contained 4 bases not matched to a gene. Germline CDR1 and CDR2: SGHRS and YFSETQ. The CDR3 loop reads CASSLVLAGTYEQYF. The CDR3 nucleotides are TGCGCCAGCAGCTTAGTACTAGCGGGAACCTACGAGCAGTACTTC.

This clonotype was recorded at least ten times. The chain carries TRBV5-5 and TRBJ2-1; D is undetermined. Trimming cost V 1 base and J 0 bases, with 8 bases left between them. This CDR3 is 15 amino acids long. Germline CDR1 and CDR2: SGHKS and YYEKEE (reference sequence). The CDR3 region is CASSLSAASYNEQFF. As DNA, the CDR3 is TGTGCCAGCAGCTTGAGTGCGGCCTCCTACAATGAGCAGTTCTTC.

This clonotype was counted between two and nine times. The chain is built from TRBV20-1 and TRBJ1-6; 8 bases agree with TRBD1. CDR1 DFQATT and CDR2 SNEGSKA come from the germline V gene (reference sequence). CDR3 length: 14 amino acids. V was clipped by 2 bases and J by 10 bases; unmatched bases: 7. The CDR3, as DNA: TGCAGTGCTAGATCCGGACAGGGATGGTCACCCCTCCACTTT. It translates to CSARSGQGWSPLHF.

In its sample, this clonotype was seen many times. The chain couples TRBV7-9 to TRBJ2-7, with 13 nucleotides matching TRBD2. The CDR3 contains 15 residues. J was trimmed by 2 bases and V by 5 bases; bases with no gene match: 3. Germline V gene data show CDR1 as SEHNR and CDR2 as FQNEAQ (reference sequence). The CDR3 region has the DNA TGTGCCAGCAGCGAAACTAGCGGGAGGGCCTACGAGCAGTACTTC. Translated: CASSETSGRAYEQYF.

This clonotype has ten or more counts. This chain joins TRBV12-3 or TRBV12-4 and TRBJ1-3, with D possibly being TRBD1 (6 bases). V gave up 6 bases and J gave up 2 bases, with 17 bases separating them. The CDR3 has 16 residues. CDR3 in amino acids: CASSRQQGRAGNTIYF. The CDR3 DNA is TGTGCCAGCAGCAGACAACAGGGTAGGGCTGGAAACACCATATATTTT.

This clonotype was detected a few times. The chain employs TRBV6-5 and TRBJ2-7, with D perhaps TRBD1 (6 bases). The CDR3 contains 14 residues. Germline V gives CDR1 MNHEY, CDR2 SVGAGI. The V end lost 4 bases, the J end lost 3 bases, and 13 bases lay between the germline ends. The CDR3 spells CASSSRRGVYEQYF. In DNA form, the CDR3 reads TGTGCCAGCAGTTCGCGCAGGGGTGTCTACGAGCAGTACTTC.

This clonotype appeared once. Possible read error: a much larger clone is one base away. The rearrangement joins TRBV12-3 or TRBV12-4 to TRBJ1-3; 9 positions agree with TRBD1. CDR3 length: 16 amino acids. This chain's CDR3 is CTSSSLGQGRQGTIYF. Written as DNA, the CDR3 is TGTACCAGCAGTTCCCTCGGACAGGGGAGGCAGGGCACCATATATTTT.

This rearrangement joins TRBV29-1 to TRBJ1-2; no clear D gene. The CDR3 length is 12 residues. CDR1 and CDR2 from the germline V gene are SQVTM and ANQGSEA. The germline V and J ends were trimmed by 4 bases and 0 bases, with 6 bases remaining between them. CDR3 loop: CSVGGANYGYTF. The CDR3 bases are TGCAGCGTTGGCGGAGCTAACTATGGCTACACCTTC. Together with reference TRBV29-1 and TRBJ1-2, the CDR3 gives the full variable domain: SAVISQKPSRDICQRGTSLTIQCQVDSQVTMMFWYRQQPGQSLTLIATANQGSEATYESGFVIDKFPISRPNLTFSTLTVSNMSPEDSSIYLCSVGGANYGYTFGSGTRLTVV.

Details on this clonotype: A much more abundant neighbour one base away suggests this may be a read error. This rearrangement joins TRBV6-5 to TRBJ1-2, with unresolved D. This CDR3 comprises 12 residues. Germline CDR1 is MNHEY and CDR2 is SVGAGI. Trimming pared 8 bases from V and 4 bases from J, leaving 11 bases between. In DNA, the CDR3 is TGTGCCAGCGGTTCGCAGCCCTATGGCTACACCTTC. Its translation: CASGSQPYGYTF.

This chain links TRBV6-2 or TRBV6-3 with TRBJ2-7; TRBD1 is a possible D gene (6 bases). The CDR3 covers 12 residues. Trimming stripped 2 bases from V and 5 bases from J, with 7 bases between. Germline-derived CDR1 and CDR2 are MNHEY and SVGEGT. The CDR3 coding sequence is TGTGCCAGCAGTTACCACAGGGACGAGCAGTACTTC. Translated: CASSYHRDEQYF.

A few counts support this clonotype. This rearrangement joins TRBV20-1 to TRBJ2-1, with D hard to call. V was pared by 4 bases and J by 2 bases, with 15 bases between. The CDR3 is 15 amino acids. Germline lookup yields CDR1 DFQATT and CDR2 SNEGSKA (reference sequence). The CDR3 sequence is CSATKRSITYNEQFF. CDR3 bases: TGCAGTGCTACCAAGAGGAGCATTACCTACAATGAGCAGTTCTTC.

The chain joins TRBV5-1 to TRBJ2-1; TRBD2 matches 12 bases. Germline V CDR1 and CDR2: SGHRS, YFSETQ. The J segment lost 3 bases and the V segment lost 4 bases, leaving 5 bases of the junction unmatched. The CDR3 loop spans 16 amino acids. This chain's CDR3 is CASSPGTSGLYNEQFF. Here the CDR3 DNA reads TGCGCCAGCAGCCCTGGGACTAGCGGGCTCTACAATGAGCAGTTCTTC.

The V gene is TRBV5-1, the J gene TRBJ2-2, with D possibly being TRBD2 (6 bases). In germline, CDR1 is SGHRS, CDR2 YFSETQ. The germline V and J ends were trimmed by 5 bases and 2 bases, with 13 bases remaining between them. CDR3 length: 15 amino acids. CDR3 bases: TGCGCCAGCAGTTGGCGGGATGGAAACACCGGGGAGCTGTTTTTT. Amino acids: CASSWRDGNTGELFF.

This clonotype is medium-sized in the sample. V is TRBV5-5 and J is TRBJ2-6; no clear D. The length of the CDR3 is 15 residues. V shed 0 bases and J shed 4 bases, with 8 bases lying between them. The V gene's germline CDR1 is SGHKS and CDR2 YYEKEE (reference sequence). The CDR3 loop is CASSLEISGANVLTF. The DNA for the CDR3 is TGTGCCAGCAGCTTGGAAATCTCCGGGGCCAACGTCCTGACTTTC.

This clonotype has ten or more counts. This chain links TRBV20-1 with TRBJ2-3, with TRBD1 matching over 9 bases. CDR1 and CDR2 from the germline V gene are DFQATT and SNEGSKA (reference sequence). CDR3 length: 15 amino acids. V trimming: 5 bases; J trimming: 3 bases; junction bases outside the gene matches: 9. CDR3 protein: CSAPLGQGTTDTQYF. The CDR3 nucleotides read TGCAGTGCTCCGCTTGGACAGGGGACTACAGATACGCAGTATTTT.

V gene TRBV7-9 combines with J gene TRBJ2-5; 7 bases fit TRBD1. The length of the CDR3 is 15 residues. V dropped 2 bases and J dropped 5; count of bases not matched to a gene: 8. The germline gives CDR1 SEHNR, CDR2 FQNEAQ (reference sequence). CDR3 sequence (DNA): TGTGCCAGCAGCTTAAGACAGGGTTTCTTTGAGACCCAGTACTTC. The encoded protein is CASSLRQGFFETQYF.

Ten or more counts support this clonotype. The gene calls are TRBV14 and TRBJ1-1; a weak D match, TRBD1 (6 bases). Germline V CDR1 and CDR2: SGHDN, FVKESK. The CDR3 has 15 amino acids. Trimming took 1 base from V and 6 from J, leaving 15 bases between them. The CDR3 DNA is TGTGCCAGCAGCCAAGTGATCAGGGGCTCGGCTGAAGCTTTCTTT. This codes for CASSQVIRGSAEAFF. Variable domain in full (rest from reference TRBV14 and TRBJ1-1): EAGVTQFPSHSVIEKGQTVTLRCDPISGHDNLYWYRRVMGKEIKFLLHFVKESKQDESGMPNNRFLAERTGGTYSTLKVQPAELEDSGVYFCASSQVIRGSAEAFFGQGTRLTVV.

The rearrangement links TRBV19 to TRBJ2-3; possibly TRBD1 for D (5 bases). The V gene's germline CDR1 is LNHDA and CDR2 SQIVND (reference sequence). This CDR3 has 15 amino acids. V dropped 6 bases and J dropped 2 bases, with 15 bases sitting between them. The DNA of the CDR3 is TGTGCCAGTAGCCATACAGGAGTGTACACAGATACGCAGTATTTT. Translating it yields CASSHTGVYTDTQYF.